This T cell receptor (beta chain) was recovered during a study of shared clonotypes between healthy human individuals. Overall study findings and caveats: A few donors held about 5.1% of naive CD4 clonotypes in common. Naive subsets tended to show greater estimated richness than memory subsets.

Remarks on this clone: Its target is unknown.

When replicate PCRs were run on sorted subsets, they used 200 ng DNA, 28,000 or so T cell genomes. Original data processing: Filtering was not the same, since immunoSEQ gave junction-only sequences without quality scores. Using immunoSEQ multiplex PCR, the repertoire was profiled, and TCRdb retains in-frame clones only, with some absent. That table is the source of V, J and clone size, and D and trimming were worked out from the DNA. This table holds under 2.5 million clones, 85% to 95% found once. Sequencing was done on a sample of naive CD4+ T cells from PBMCs. Stated subset: CD45RA+ positively selected. This receptor was identified in a man aged 18-30 years in good health. Some clones in this sample may be carry-over from other donors' samples.

The CDR3 DNA reads TGTGCCAGCAGTGAAGCTGGGGGGGCGGGCACTGAAGCTTTCTTT. It specifies CASSEAGGAGTEAFF. This rearrangement joins TRBV6-1 to TRBJ1-1, with D perhaps matching TRBD1 (6 bases). In germline, CDR1 is MNHNS, CDR2 SASEGT. This CDR3 is built from 15 residues. V shed 0 bases and J shed 4 bases, with 12 bases lying between them.